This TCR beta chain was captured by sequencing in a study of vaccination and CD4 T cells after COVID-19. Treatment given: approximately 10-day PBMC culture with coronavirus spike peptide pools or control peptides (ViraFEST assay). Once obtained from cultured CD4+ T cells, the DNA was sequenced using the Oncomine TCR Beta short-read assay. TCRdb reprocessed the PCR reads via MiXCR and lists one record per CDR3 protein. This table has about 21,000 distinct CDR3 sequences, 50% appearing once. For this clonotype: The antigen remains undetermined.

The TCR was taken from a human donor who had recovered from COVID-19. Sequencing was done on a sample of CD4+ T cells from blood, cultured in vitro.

The CDR3 region is CSARGVGDYGYTF. The CDR3 DNA reads TGCAGTGCTAGGGGGGTAGGGGACTATGGCTACACCTTC. The chain links TRBV20-1 to TRBJ1-2, with a possible D match to TRBD1 (5 bases). The CDR3 consists of 13 residues. V was pared by 3 bases and J by 3 bases, with 11 bases between. Germline assignment: CDR1 DFQATT and CDR2 SNEGSKA (reference sequence).